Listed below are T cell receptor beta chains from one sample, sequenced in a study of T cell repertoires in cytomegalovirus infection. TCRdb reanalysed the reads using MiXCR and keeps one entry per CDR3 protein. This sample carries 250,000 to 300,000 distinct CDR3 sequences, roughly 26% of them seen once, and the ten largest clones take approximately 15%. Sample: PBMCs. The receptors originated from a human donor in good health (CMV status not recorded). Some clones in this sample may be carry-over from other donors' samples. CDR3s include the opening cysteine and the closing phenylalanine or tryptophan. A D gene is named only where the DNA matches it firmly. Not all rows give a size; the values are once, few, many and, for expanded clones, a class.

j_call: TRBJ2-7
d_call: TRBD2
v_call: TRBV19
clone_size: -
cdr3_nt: TGTGCCAGTAGTAACCTAGCGGGGGCCTACGAGCAGTACTTC
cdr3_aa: CASSNLAGAYEQYF

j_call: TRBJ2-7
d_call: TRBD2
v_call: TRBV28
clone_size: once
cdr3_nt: TGTGCCAGCGTTTCGGGGGGGCAGGACGTTTCCTACGAGCAGTACTTC
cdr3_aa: CASVSGGQDVSYEQYF

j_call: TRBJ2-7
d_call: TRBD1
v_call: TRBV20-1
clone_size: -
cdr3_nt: TGCAGTGCTCAGAGACAGGGGGCGTGGAACGAGCAGTACTTC
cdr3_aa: CSAQRQGAWNEQYF

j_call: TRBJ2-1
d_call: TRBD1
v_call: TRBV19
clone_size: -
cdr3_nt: TGTGCCAGTAGGTCAGACAGGGGGCTCAATGAGCAGTTCTTC
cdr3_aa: CASRSDRGLNEQFF

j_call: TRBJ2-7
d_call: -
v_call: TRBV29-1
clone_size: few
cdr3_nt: TGCAGCGTTGACAGGGGTCTAGAGCAGTACTTC
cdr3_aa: CSVDRGLEQYF

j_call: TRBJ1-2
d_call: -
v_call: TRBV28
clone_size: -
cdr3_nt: TGTGCCAGCAGCCCACCGGGGCTGGGCTATGGCTACACCTTC
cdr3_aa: CASSPPGLGYGYTF

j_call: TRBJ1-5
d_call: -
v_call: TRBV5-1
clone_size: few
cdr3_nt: TGCGCCAGCAGCCCAAACAGAGGCCAGCCCCAGCATTTT
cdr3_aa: CASSPNRGQPQHF

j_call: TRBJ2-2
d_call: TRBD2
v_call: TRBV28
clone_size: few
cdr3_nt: TGTGCCAGCAGTTTCCGTAGCGGGAGCGGCACCGGGGAGCTGTTTTTT
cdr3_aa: CASSFRSGSGTGELFF

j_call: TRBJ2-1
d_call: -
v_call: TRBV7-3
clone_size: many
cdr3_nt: TGTGCCAGCAGCTTAAGGCCCCCGGACCACACAAATGAGCAGTTCTTC
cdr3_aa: CASSLRPPDHTNEQFF

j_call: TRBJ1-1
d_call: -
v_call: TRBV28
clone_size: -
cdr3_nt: TGTGCCAGCAGTTTAATCGGGGCCCGGAGCACTGAAGCTTTCTTT
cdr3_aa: CASSLIGARSTEAFF

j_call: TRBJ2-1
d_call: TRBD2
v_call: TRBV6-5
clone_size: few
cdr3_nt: TGTGCCAGCAGTACTGGGACTAGCGGGCGAGAGCAGTTCTTC
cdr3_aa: CASSTGTSGREQFF

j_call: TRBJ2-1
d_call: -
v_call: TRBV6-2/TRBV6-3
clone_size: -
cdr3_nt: TGTGCCAGCAGTTACTCCAGGGCCAATGAGCAGTTCTTC
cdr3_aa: CASSYSRANEQFF

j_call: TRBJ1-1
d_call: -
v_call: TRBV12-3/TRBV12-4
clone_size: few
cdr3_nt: TGTGCCAGCACACCACTAGGCCCGGACACTGAAGCTTTCTTT
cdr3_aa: CASTPLGPDTEAFF

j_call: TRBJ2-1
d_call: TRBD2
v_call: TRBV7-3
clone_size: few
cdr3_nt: TGTGCCAGCAGCCCCTGGACTAGCGGGGGGACCGATGAGCAGTTCTTC
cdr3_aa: CASSPWTSGGTDEQFF

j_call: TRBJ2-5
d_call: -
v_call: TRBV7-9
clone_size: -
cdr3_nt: TGTGCCAGCAGTTTTCCCTTAGCCGGGACCCAGTACTTC
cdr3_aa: CASSFPLAGTQYF

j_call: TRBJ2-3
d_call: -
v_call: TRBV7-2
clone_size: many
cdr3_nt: TGTGCCAGCAGCCCCCAATGGGGTTATACTAGCACAGATACGCAGTATTTT
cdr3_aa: CASSPQWGYTSTDTQYF

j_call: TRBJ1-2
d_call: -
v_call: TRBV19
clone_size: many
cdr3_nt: TGTGCCGCTGGCAGGCTGGGCTATGGCTACACCTTC
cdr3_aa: CAAGRLGYGYTF

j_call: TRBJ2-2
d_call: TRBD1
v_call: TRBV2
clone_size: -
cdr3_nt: TGTGCCAGCGAAGGACAGGCTCAGACCGGGGAGCTGTTTTTT
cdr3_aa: CASEGQAQTGELFF

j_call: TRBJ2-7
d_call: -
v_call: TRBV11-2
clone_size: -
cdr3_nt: TGTGCCAGCAGCACCACAGCTACTTCCTCCTACGAGCAGTACTTC
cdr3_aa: CASSTTATSSYEQYF

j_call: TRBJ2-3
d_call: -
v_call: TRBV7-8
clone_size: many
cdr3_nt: TGTGCCAGCAGCTTAAGGGGACAAGGGCCAGATACGCAGTATTTT
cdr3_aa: CASSLRGQGPDTQYF

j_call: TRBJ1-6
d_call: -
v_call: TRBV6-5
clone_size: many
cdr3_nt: TGTGCCAGCACCTTACTCGATGGTTCGTACGTACCCCTCCACTTT
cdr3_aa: CASTLLDGSYVPLHF

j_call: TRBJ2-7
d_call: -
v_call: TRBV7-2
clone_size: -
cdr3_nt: TGTGCCAGCAGCCCAATCAGGGGCTACGAGCAGTACTTC
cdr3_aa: CASSPIRGYEQYF

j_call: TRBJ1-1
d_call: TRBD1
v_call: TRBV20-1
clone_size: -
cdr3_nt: TGCAGTGCTCCCCGCCCAGGGGGAGAGACTGAAGCTTTCTTT
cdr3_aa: CSAPRPGGETEAFF

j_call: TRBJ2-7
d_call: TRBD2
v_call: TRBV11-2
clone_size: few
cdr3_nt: TGTGCCAGCAGCCCCAAGCGGGGGGCCGCGTCCTACGAGCAGTACTTC
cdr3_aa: CASSPKRGAASYEQYF

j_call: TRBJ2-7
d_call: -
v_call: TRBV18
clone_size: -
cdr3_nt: TGTGCCAGCTCACCGGGAGAGAGCGAGCAGTACTTC
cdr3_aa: CASSPGESEQYF

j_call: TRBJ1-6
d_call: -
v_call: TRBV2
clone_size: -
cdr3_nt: TGTGCCTGCGGGACGGATTATAATTCACCCCTCCACTTT
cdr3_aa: CACGTDYNSPLHF

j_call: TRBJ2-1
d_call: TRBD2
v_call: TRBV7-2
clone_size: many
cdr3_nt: TGTGCCAGCAGCTCGGGGGGGAGATCCTACAATGAGCAGTTCTTC
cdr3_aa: CASSSGGRSYNEQFF

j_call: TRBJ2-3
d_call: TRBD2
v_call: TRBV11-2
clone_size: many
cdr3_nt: TGTGCCAGCAGCTCGACTCGGGGACTAGCGGGAAGCACAGATACGCAGTATTTT
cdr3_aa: CASSSTRGLAGSTDTQYF

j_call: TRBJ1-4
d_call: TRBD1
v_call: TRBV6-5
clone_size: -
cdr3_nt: TGTGCCAGCAGGATCGGGACAGCTAATGAAAAACTGTTTTTT
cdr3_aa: CASRIGTANEKLFF

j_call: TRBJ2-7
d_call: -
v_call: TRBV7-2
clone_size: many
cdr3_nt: TGTGCCAGCAGCTTAGCGGGGGGGCAGAACTACGAGCAGTACTTC
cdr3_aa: CASSLAGGQNYEQYF

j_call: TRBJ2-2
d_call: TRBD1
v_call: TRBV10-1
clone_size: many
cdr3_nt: TGCGCCAGCAGTGGAGAAATACAAAGGACAGGGATTGCCGGGGAGCTGTTTTTT
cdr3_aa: CASSGEIQRTGIAGELFF

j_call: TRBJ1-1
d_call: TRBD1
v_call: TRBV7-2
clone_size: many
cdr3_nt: TGTGCCAGCAAGCTTTCAGCAGGGGGCACTGAAGCTTTCTTT
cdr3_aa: CASKLSAGGTEAFF

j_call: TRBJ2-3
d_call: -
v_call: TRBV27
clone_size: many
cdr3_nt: TGTGCCAGCGCCGACCGGTCTAGAGGAGGGAATACGCAGTATTTT
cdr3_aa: CASADRSRGGNTQYF

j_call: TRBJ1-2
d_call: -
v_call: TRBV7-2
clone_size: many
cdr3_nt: TGTGCCAGCAGCTTAGACGGCGGAAACTATGGCTACACCTTC
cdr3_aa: CASSLDGGNYGYTF

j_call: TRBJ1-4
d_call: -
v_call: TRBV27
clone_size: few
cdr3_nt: TGTGCCAGCAGTGCCGACGGGAGCCGGAGTGAAAAACTGTTTTTT
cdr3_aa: CASSADGSRSEKLFF

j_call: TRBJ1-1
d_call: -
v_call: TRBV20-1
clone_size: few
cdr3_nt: TGCAGTGCTAGTCGGGCCGGGAGGACTGAAGCTTTCTTT
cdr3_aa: CSASRAGRTEAFF

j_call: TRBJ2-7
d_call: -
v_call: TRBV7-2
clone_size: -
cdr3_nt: TGTGCCAGCAGCTTTGGCGCGAGGACATACGAGCAGTACTTC
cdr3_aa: CASSFGARTYEQYF

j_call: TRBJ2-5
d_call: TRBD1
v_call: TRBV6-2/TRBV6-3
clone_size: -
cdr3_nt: TGTGCCACTCACAAGATCCCGGGACAGGGGTCCGAGACCCAGTACTTC
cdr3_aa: CATHKIPGQGSETQYF

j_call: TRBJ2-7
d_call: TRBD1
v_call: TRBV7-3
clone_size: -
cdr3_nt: TGTGCCAGCAGCTTCTCCCCGGGACAGGGGAACGAGCAGTACTTC
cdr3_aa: CASSFSPGQGNEQYF

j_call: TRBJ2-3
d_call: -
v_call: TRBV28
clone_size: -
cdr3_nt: TGTGCCAGCAGTTTATTACTAGGAAGCCATACGCAGTATTTT
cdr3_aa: CASSLLLGSHTQYF

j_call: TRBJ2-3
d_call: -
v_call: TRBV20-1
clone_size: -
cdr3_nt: TGCAGTAGTAGCGGATTCACAGATACGCAGTATTTT
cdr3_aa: CSSSGFTDTQYF